This T cell receptor beta chain was obtained from a study of shared clonotypes between healthy human individuals. Study-level background: Per donor, CD8 memory used one plate, CD8 naive used two, CD4 memory used three and CD4 naive used three.

Points on this clone: Its antigen is not known.

Study outcomes and limitations: Blood was the sole source, and tissue repertoires probably differ.

Germline-derived CDR1 and CDR2 are MDHEN and SYDVKM. This CDR3 spans 14 amino acids. V dropped 5 bases and J dropped 6; count of bases not matched to a gene: 8. The material for each subset, its genomic DNA, was split evenly across several immunoSEQ plates. Sequencing used immunoSEQ multiplex PCR; TCRdb keeps in-frame clones, though not all of them. The sample has 2.3 million or so clones, 85% to 95% seen once; the top ten hold 0.39%. The sequence came from a man aged 18 to 29 in good health. Some clones in this sample may be carry-over from other donors' samples. Input material: naive CD4+ T cells from PBMCs. The subset: CD45RA+ positively selected. The V call is TRBV28, the J call TRBJ2-7; TRBD1 agrees at 9 bases. The CDR3 is CASSGPGQGIEQYF. CDR3 DNA: TGTGCCAGCAGTGGCCCGGGACAGGGAATCGAGCAGTACTTC.